Here is one T cell receptor beta chain with its context. Germline trimming cut 1 base from V and 2 bases from J; bases unmatched to any gene: 10. Per germline, CDR1 MGHDK and CDR2 SYGVNS. The CDR3 runs to 18 residues. Cycle 7 day 1, cycle 4 day 1, and baseline were the timepoints at which blood was sampled. The data originate from a study of OX40 agonist ivuxolimab in advanced cancers. Looking at the study overall: Enrolled patients in dose escalation had cancers that were hepatocellular carcinoma, melanoma, renal cell or head and neck cancer. Having had anti-PD-1, anti-PD-L1 or anti-CTLA-4 therapy before was allowed, and under 50% had some. Three patients, one with hepatocellular carcinoma and two with cutaneous melanoma, achieved partial responses.

The data were produced by immunoSEQ multiplex PCR, yet TCRdb's version contains in-frame clones alone and is incomplete. The repertoire holds roughly 76,000 clones, over 75% seen once, with 5% to 6.5% in the top ten. The clonotype was recovered from an adult with an advanced solid tumor such as melanoma, head and neck, liver or kidney cancer. This sample comprised CD4+ or CD8+ T cells sorted from blood, obtained in a trial of the OX40 agonist ivuxolimab. This rearrangement joins TRBV25-1 to TRBJ1-4; TRBD1 aligns across 7 bases. CDR3 residues: CASSELVRQGGTNEKLFF. CDR3 bases: TGTGCCAGCAGTGAATTGGTGAGGCAGGGGGGGACTAATGAAAAACTGTTTTTT.